The 13 T cell receptor beta chains below all came from one sample that was sequenced in a study of technical replicates of blood from a handful of donors. Some clones are missing from TCRdb's copy, which holds only in-frame ones; the method was immunoSEQ multiplex PCR. The sample carries about 83,000 clones, 95% to 97% recorded once. Sequenced input: T cells isolated from PBMCs. The receptor set was obtained from a human donor in good health.

The chain recombines TRBV5-4 with TRBJ2-2; TRBD1 matches at 7 bases. With V trimmed by 4 bases and J by 7 bases, 10 bases remained unmatched. Germline V gene data show CDR1 as SGHNT and CDR2 as YYREEE (reference sequence). The CDR3 covers 15 residues. The CDR3 nucleotides are TGTGCCAGCAGCGAGGTCCCAGGGGGTAGCGGGGAGCTGTTTTTT. It is translated as CASSEVPGGSGELFF. The complete variable domain, with remaining parts taken from reference TRBV5-4 and TRBJ2-2, reads ETGVTQSPTHLIKTRGQQVTLRCSSQSGHNTVSWYQQALGQGPQFIFQYYREEENGRGNFPPRFSGLQFPNYSSELNVNALELDDSALYLCASSEVPGGSGELFFGEGSRLTVL.

The rearrangement uses TRBV14 and TRBJ2-7, with D perhaps matching TRBD1 (6 bases). This CDR3 is 14 amino acids long. V was cut by 6 bases and J by 3 bases, with 15 bases left in between. Looked up from germline, CDR1 is SGHDN and CDR2 is FVKESK. The CDR3 DNA sequence: TGTGCCAGCAGTCAATACAGGGAGATCTACGAGCAGTACTTC. Protein sequence: CASSQYREIYEQYF.

V is TRBV2 and J is TRBJ2-7; 7 nucleotides agree with TRBD2. V shed 6 bases, J shed 3 bases, and the junction held 5 bases outside the gene matches. This CDR3 has 13 residues. Germline CDR1 reads SNHLY; CDR2 reads FYNNEI. The CDR3 region has the DNA TGTGCCAGCAGGGTGACTAGCTTCTACGAGCAGTACTTC. It specifies CASRVTSFYEQYF.

The J gene is TRBJ2-1, the V gene TRBV11-2, with no clear D. V was pared by 7 bases and J by 8 bases, with 9 bases between. The germline CDR1 and CDR2 sequences are SGHAT and FQNNGV. The CDR3 length is 11 residues. CDR3 DNA sequence: TGTGCCAGCACCCCGGAGTATGAGCAGTTCTTC. Translation gives CASTPEYEQFF.

The chain is built from TRBV18 and TRBJ1-1, with D perhaps TRBD1 (6 bases). Germline V gene lookup returns CDR1 KGHSH and CDR2 LQKENI. Trimming cost V 5 bases and J 1 base, with 11 bases left between them. CDR3 length: 14 residues. CDR3: CASSSRQENTEAFF. The CDR3 DNA is TGTGCCAGCTCATCCCGACAGGAGAACACTGAAGCTTTCTTT.

This chain connects TRBV9 to TRBJ1-2; 9 bases are a match to TRBD1. The trim removed 4 bases at V and 4 bases at J, leaving 2 bases unmatched. The germline V gene encodes CDR1 SGDLS and CDR2 YYNGEE. The CDR3 is 13 residues long. CDR3 in DNA: TGTGCCAGCAGCAGGGGACAGGGCTATGGCTACACCTTC. Its protein product is CASSRGQGYGYTF. The full variable domain, its missing parts supplied by reference TRBV9 and TRBJ1-2, is DSGVTQTPKHLITATGQRVTLRCSPRSGDLSVYWYQQSLDQGLQFLIQYYNGEERAKGNILERFSAQQFPDLHSELNLSSLELGDSALYFCASSRGQGYGYTFGSGTRLTVV.

CDR3 loop: CAISEADWYSNQPQHF. In DNA form, the CDR3 reads TGTGCCATCAGTGAGGCAGACTGGTATAGCAATCAGCCCCAGCATTTT. The chain carries TRBV10-3 and TRBJ1-5, with D unclear. The V end lost 2 bases, the J end lost 0 bases, and 11 bases lay between the germline ends. Germline V CDR1 and CDR2: ENHRY, SYGVKD. The CDR3 has 16 residues.

The count of this clone is one. An end of the junction differs from the germline gene, which may be a read error. This rearrangement joins TRBV7-9 to TRBJ2-1; the match to TRBD2 covers 11 bases. Germline loops: CDR1 SEHNR, CDR2 FQNEAQ (reference sequence). This CDR3 region has 14 residues. The DNA for the CDR3 is TGTGCCAGCAGCCTAGCGGGAGGTAGCAATGAGCAGTTCTTC. Protein product: CASSLAGGSNEQFF.

The chain is built from TRBV6-5 and TRBJ2-1, with 7 bases lining up with TRBD1. Germline CDR1 and CDR2: MNHEY and SVGAGI. The V segment lost 2 bases and the J segment 0 bases; nucleotides outside the gene matches: 4. The CDR3 is 16 residues long. CDR3 DNA: TGTGCCAGCAGTTACACAGGGGTCTTCTCCTACAATGAGCAGTTCTTC. It yields the protein CASSYTGVFSYNEQFF.

V is TRBV4-1 and J is TRBJ2-7; D unclear. The CDR3 contains 13 residues. Germline CDR1 is MGHRA and CDR2 is YSYEKL. V was pared by 4 bases and J by 7 bases, with 14 bases between. Written as DNA, the CDR3 is TGCGCCAGCAGCCGATCTCCGGTAGAAGAGCAGTACTTC. It yields the protein CASSRSPVEEQYF.

The rearrangement uses TRBV4-2 and TRBJ1-1; D gene unclear. Germline V gene data show CDR1 as LGHNA and CDR2 as YNFKEQ. V was shortened by 3 bases and J by 8 bases, with 19 bases between the two germline ends. CDR3 length: 15 residues. Here the CDR3 DNA reads TGTGCCAGCAGCCACCCGGGTATGGCTAGCCTGGAAGCTTTCTTT. This codes for CASSHPGMASLEAFF.

The J gene is TRBJ1-1, the V gene TRBV5-1, with D perhaps TRBD1 (5 bases). V lost 3 bases, J lost 1 base, and 7 bases lay in between. CDR1 and CDR2 from the germline V gene are SGHRS and YFSETQ. The CDR3 has 13 amino acids. The CDR3 protein is CASSWRGNTEAFF. DNA for the CDR3: TGCGCCAGCAGCTGGAGGGGGAACACTGAAGCTTTCTTT.

V and J are TRBV7-8 and TRBJ2-3; 10 nucleotides agree with TRBD2. Germline-derived CDR1 and CDR2 are SGHVS and FQNEAQ. Unmatched junction bases numbered 13, after V lost 4 bases and J lost 3 bases. There are 18 residues in the CDR3. The CDR3 loop reads CASSSHPKREGRTDTQYF. Here the CDR3 DNA reads TGTGCCAGCAGCTCCCACCCCAAGCGGGAGGGGAGGACAGATACGCAGTATTTT.